A selection of T cell receptor beta chains follows, all from one sample in a study of breast tumors, draining lymph nodes, adjacent tissues. TCRdb reanalysed the multiplex PCR reads using MiXCR and keeps one entry per CDR3 protein. The repertoire holds more than 20,000 distinct CDR3 sequences, about 60% seen once, with approximately 15% in the top ten. Sequenced material: breast tumor tissue. The receptors stem from a female donor with breast cancer. Some clones in this sample may be carry-over from other donors' samples. CDR3s include the opening cysteine and the closing phenylalanine or tryptophan. The D gene is left open where the match is weak. The size of a clone is reported for some rows only, either as once, few or many, or as a class for expanded clones.

clone_size: NA
d_call: TRBD1
v_call: TRBV20-1
j_call: TRBJ1-6
cdr3_nt: TGCAGTGCTAGAAGACAGGGGGATTCACCCCTCCACTTT
cdr3_aa: CSARRQGDSPLHF

clone_size: NA
d_call: NA
v_call: TRBV2
j_call: TRBJ1-3
cdr3_nt: TGTGCCAGCGAGACAGGTGCCTCTGGAAACACCATATATTTT
cdr3_aa: CASETGASGNTIYF

clone_size: many
d_call: NA
v_call: TRBV6-6
j_call: TRBJ2-1
cdr3_nt: TGTGCCAGCAGTCTACGGGCGGTTAATCGGTTACAGAATGAGCAGTTCTTC
cdr3_aa: CASSLRAVNRLQNEQFF

clone_size: medium-sized
d_call: NA
v_call: TRBV6-5
j_call: TRBJ2-1
cdr3_nt: TGTGCCAGCAGTTACGCCAATAGGCATGAGCAGTTCTTC
cdr3_aa: CASSYANRHEQFF

clone_size: NA
d_call: NA
v_call: TRBV4-1
j_call: TRBJ1-4
cdr3_nt: TGCGCCAGCAAGGTCGATGGACAGCGGAGTGAAAAACTGTTTTTT
cdr3_aa: CASKVDGQRSEKLFF

clone_size: once
d_call: TRBD2
v_call: TRBV4-3
j_call: TRBJ2-1
cdr3_nt: TGCGCCAGCAGCCAGGGGACTAGCGGGAAATCCTACAATGAGCAGTTCTTC
cdr3_aa: CASSQGTSGKSYNEQFF

clone_size: NA
d_call: TRBD2
v_call: TRBV5-1
j_call: TRBJ2-1
cdr3_nt: TGCGCCAGCAGCTTGACGGGAGGGCCGGGTGAGCAGTTCTTC
cdr3_aa: CASSLTGGPGEQFF

clone_size: NA
d_call: TRBD1
v_call: TRBV29-1
j_call: TRBJ1-2
cdr3_nt: TGCAGCGTTGAAGCGGCGGACAGGGAGTGGGCCTACACCTTC
cdr3_aa: CSVEAADREWAYTF

clone_size: NA
d_call: NA
v_call: TRBV5-8
j_call: TRBJ1-2
cdr3_nt: TGTGCCAGCAGCTTGAGGGCAGGGGACGGCTATACCTTC
cdr3_aa: CASSLRAGDGYTF

clone_size: NA
d_call: NA
v_call: TRBV20-1
j_call: TRBJ2-5
cdr3_nt: TGCAGTGCCCCGAGGGATGCTCAAGAGACCCAGTACTTC
cdr3_aa: CSAPRDAQETQYF

clone_size: many
d_call: TRBD1
v_call: TRBV7-2
j_call: TRBJ2-1
cdr3_nt: TGTGCCAGCAGCTTGTGGACAGGGCACAATGAGCAGTTCTTC
cdr3_aa: CASSLWTGHNEQFF

clone_size: many
d_call: NA
v_call: TRBV27
j_call: TRBJ2-5
cdr3_nt: TGTGCCAGCAGGCCCGGAGGGCGGGAGACCCAGTACTTC
cdr3_aa: CASRPGGRETQYF

clone_size: NA
d_call: NA
v_call: TRBV12-3/TRBV12-4
j_call: TRBJ2-1
cdr3_nt: TGTGCCAGTGGAGGGACCACCCGAGGCAATGAGCAGTTCTTC
cdr3_aa: CASGGTTRGNEQFF

clone_size: many
d_call: TRBD2
v_call: TRBV7-2
j_call: TRBJ2-5
cdr3_nt: TGTGCCAGCAGCTTAAACCTAGCGGGAGTGGGAGAGACCCAGTACTTC
cdr3_aa: CASSLNLAGVGETQYF

clone_size: medium-sized
d_call: TRBD2
v_call: TRBV11-2
j_call: TRBJ2-7
cdr3_nt: TGTGCCAGCAGTTCCTTAGCGGGGTTCTACGAGCAGTACTTC
cdr3_aa: CASSSLAGFYEQYF

clone_size: NA
d_call: TRBD2
v_call: TRBV5-1
j_call: TRBJ2-3
cdr3_nt: TGCGCCAGCAGCTCGGCTAGCGGGGGTAGCACAGATACGCAGTATTTT
cdr3_aa: CASSSASGGSTDTQYF

clone_size: NA
d_call: TRBD2
v_call: TRBV5-5
j_call: TRBJ2-7
cdr3_nt: TGCGCCAGCAGCACACTAGCGGGGGGTAACGAGCAGTACTTC
cdr3_aa: CASSTLAGGNEQYF

clone_size: many
d_call: NA
v_call: TRBV10-3
j_call: TRBJ1-5
cdr3_nt: TGTGCCACTAGCCTAGAGACGCCTAATCAGCCCCAGCATTTT
cdr3_aa: CATSLETPNQPQHF

clone_size: many
d_call: TRBD2
v_call: TRBV18
j_call: TRBJ2-1
cdr3_nt: TGTGCCAGCTCGGGTTCGGGGGGCAATGAGCAGTTCTTC
cdr3_aa: CASSGSGGNEQFF

clone_size: NA
d_call: TRBD2
v_call: TRBV4-2
j_call: TRBJ2-7
cdr3_nt: TGTGCCAGCAGCCCGATGGGGACTAGCGGGAGAAGGAGCGAGCAGTACTTC
cdr3_aa: CASSPMGTSGRRSEQYF

clone_size: NA
d_call: NA
v_call: TRBV12-3/TRBV12-4
j_call: TRBJ1-2
cdr3_nt: TGTGCCAGCAGCCGCAATAACTATGGCTACACCTTC
cdr3_aa: CASSRNNYGYTF

clone_size: medium-sized
d_call: TRBD1
v_call: TRBV4-1
j_call: TRBJ2-3
cdr3_nt: TGCGCCAGCAGCCAACCCGGACAGGGCCCAGATACGCAGTATTTT
cdr3_aa: CASSQPGQGPDTQYF

clone_size: NA
d_call: NA
v_call: TRBV29-1
j_call: TRBJ2-1
cdr3_nt: TGCAGCGTTGAACATCCTCCTAGCAATGAGCAGTTCTTC
cdr3_aa: CSVEHPPSNEQFF

clone_size: NA
d_call: NA
v_call: TRBV5-8
j_call: TRBJ2-7
cdr3_nt: TGTGCCAGCAGCGGATCTACCGGGCCCCCCAACGAGCAGTACTTC
cdr3_aa: CASSGSTGPPNEQYF

clone_size: NA
d_call: TRBD1
v_call: TRBV5-6
j_call: TRBJ2-7
cdr3_nt: TGTGCCAGCAGCCAAGGTAACAGGGGATGGGAGCAGTACTTC
cdr3_aa: CASSQGNRGWEQYF

clone_size: NA
d_call: NA
v_call: TRBV7-9
j_call: TRBJ2-2
cdr3_nt: TGTGCCAGCAGCCTCAGGACCGGGGCAGGTGGGGAGCTGTTTTTT
cdr3_aa: CASSLRTGAGGELFF

clone_size: once
d_call: NA
v_call: TRBV20-1
j_call: TRBJ2-7
cdr3_nt: TGCAGTGCTAGAGATACTCAGGAAGCTACGGGCGAGCAGTACTTC
cdr3_aa: CSARDTQEATGEQYF

clone_size: NA
d_call: NA
v_call: TRBV7-2
j_call: TRBJ2-2
cdr3_nt: NA
cdr3_aa: CASSTGLLGPYEQHFGPGELFF

clone_size: NA
d_call: NA
v_call: TRBV20-1
j_call: TRBJ1-6
cdr3_nt: TGCAGTGCTGAGCCGGCAGGGAAATGGTCACCCCTCCACTTT
cdr3_aa: CSAEPAGKWSPLHF

clone_size: NA
d_call: NA
v_call: TRBV2
j_call: TRBJ2-2
cdr3_nt: TGTGCCAGCAGCGATTCAAGAACCGGGGAGCTGTTTTTT
cdr3_aa: CASSDSRTGELFF

clone_size: NA
d_call: NA
v_call: TRBV10-2
j_call: TRBJ2-7
cdr3_nt: TGCGCCAGCAGCGAGAAGGCGGCTAGCTCCTACGAGCAGTACTTC
cdr3_aa: CASSEKAASSYEQYF

clone_size: NA
d_call: TRBD2
v_call: TRBV7-2
j_call: TRBJ2-3
cdr3_nt: TGTGCCAGCAGCCTATCTGGGACTAGCGGAAACACAGATACGCAGTATTTT
cdr3_aa: CASSLSGTSGNTDTQYF

clone_size: NA
d_call: NA
v_call: TRBV12-5
j_call: TRBJ1-2
cdr3_nt: TGTGCTAGTGGTTCTGGACGCACGCCATATGGCTACACCTTC
cdr3_aa: CASGSGRTPYGYTF

clone_size: NA
d_call: TRBD2
v_call: TRBV24-1
j_call: TRBJ2-1
cdr3_nt: TGTGCCACCAGTGATTCCACGGGACTAGCGGGGGATACCTACAATGAGCAGTTCTTC
cdr3_aa: CATSDSTGLAGDTYNEQFF

clone_size: NA
d_call: TRBD2
v_call: TRBV24-1
j_call: TRBJ2-1
cdr3_nt: TGTGCCACCAGGACTAGCGGGAGTTATGAGCAGTTCTTC
cdr3_aa: CATRTSGSYEQFF

clone_size: NA
d_call: NA
v_call: TRBV20-1
j_call: TRBJ2-3
cdr3_nt: TGCAGTCCCTGGGGGGGACAGAGCACAGATACGCAGTATTTT
cdr3_aa: CSPWGGQSTDTQYF

clone_size: NA
d_call: TRBD1
v_call: TRBV7-9
j_call: TRBJ1-2
cdr3_nt: TGTGCCAGCAGCGATATTATTGTCCCGAGGACAGGGATTTACTATGGCTACACCTTC
cdr3_aa: CASSDIIVPRTGIYYGYTF

clone_size: NA
d_call: NA
v_call: TRBV2
j_call: TRBJ2-6
cdr3_nt: TGTGCCAGCAGCGCACCGGGGATCAACGTCCTGACTTTC
cdr3_aa: CASSAPGINVLTF

clone_size: many
d_call: TRBD2
v_call: TRBV6-1
j_call: TRBJ2-3
cdr3_nt: TGTGCCAGCAGTCGGAGTCCTAGCGGCTCCACAGATACGCAGTATTTT
cdr3_aa: CASSRSPSGSTDTQYF

clone_size: NA
d_call: NA
v_call: TRBV20-1
j_call: TRBJ2-1
cdr3_nt: TGCAGTGCGACCAGGGTTCCAAGCTCCTACAATGAGCAGTTCTTC
cdr3_aa: CSATRVPSSYNEQFF

clone_size: medium-sized
d_call: NA
v_call: TRBV6-4
j_call: TRBJ2-2
cdr3_nt: TGTGCCAGCAGGGGGAGGAACACCGGGGAGCTGTTTTTT
cdr3_aa: CASRGRNTGELFF

clone_size: NA
d_call: NA
v_call: TRBV5-1
j_call: TRBJ1-1
cdr3_nt: TGCGCCAGCAGCCCGGGGGGGGGCTTT
cdr3_aa: CASSPGGGF

clone_size: many
d_call: NA
v_call: TRBV3-1
j_call: TRBJ1-5
cdr3_nt: TGTGCCAGCAGCCAGGGCCCCGTATATCAGCCCCAGCATTTT
cdr3_aa: CASSQGPVYQPQHF

clone_size: NA
d_call: TRBD1
v_call: TRBV6-1
j_call: TRBJ2-7
cdr3_nt: TGTGCCAGCAGTGAAGGACAGGGGGCCTACGAGCAGTACTTC
cdr3_aa: CASSEGQGAYEQYF

clone_size: many
d_call: TRBD1
v_call: TRBV5-4
j_call: TRBJ1-2
cdr3_nt: TGTGCCAGCAGCTTTGGGACAGGGGCTCGTGGTGGCTACACCTTC
cdr3_aa: CASSFGTGARGGYTF

clone_size: NA
d_call: TRBD1
v_call: TRBV7-8
j_call: TRBJ1-6
cdr3_nt: TGTGCCAGCAGCTTCAGGGGGGTCCATAATTCACCCCTCCACTTT
cdr3_aa: CASSFRGVHNSPLHF

clone_size: medium-sized
d_call: TRBD1
v_call: TRBV10-3
j_call: TRBJ2-6
cdr3_nt: TGTGCCATCAGTGAGAAGGGACAGTACAGGTCTGGGGCCAACGTCCTGACTTTC
cdr3_aa: CAISEKGQYRSGANVLTF

clone_size: NA
d_call: NA
v_call: TRBV5-1
j_call: TRBJ1-3
cdr3_nt: TGCGCCAGCAGCTCCGGGAGCGTGATCTCTGGAAACACCATATATTTT
cdr3_aa: CASSSGSVISGNTIYF